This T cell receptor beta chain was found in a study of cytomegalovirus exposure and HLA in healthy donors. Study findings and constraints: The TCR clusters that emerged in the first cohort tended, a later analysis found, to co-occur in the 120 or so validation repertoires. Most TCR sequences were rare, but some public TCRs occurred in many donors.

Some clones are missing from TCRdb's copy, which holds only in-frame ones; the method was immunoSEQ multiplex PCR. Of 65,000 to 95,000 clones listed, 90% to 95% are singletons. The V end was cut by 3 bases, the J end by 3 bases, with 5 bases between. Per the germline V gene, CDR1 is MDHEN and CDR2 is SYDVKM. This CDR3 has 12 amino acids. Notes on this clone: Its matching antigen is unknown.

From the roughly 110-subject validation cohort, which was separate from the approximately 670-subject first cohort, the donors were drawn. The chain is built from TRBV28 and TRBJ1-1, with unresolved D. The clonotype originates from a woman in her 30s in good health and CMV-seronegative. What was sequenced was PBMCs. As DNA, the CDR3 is TGTGCCAGCAGTTTCATAGACACTGAAGCTTTCTTT. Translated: CASSFIDTEAFF.